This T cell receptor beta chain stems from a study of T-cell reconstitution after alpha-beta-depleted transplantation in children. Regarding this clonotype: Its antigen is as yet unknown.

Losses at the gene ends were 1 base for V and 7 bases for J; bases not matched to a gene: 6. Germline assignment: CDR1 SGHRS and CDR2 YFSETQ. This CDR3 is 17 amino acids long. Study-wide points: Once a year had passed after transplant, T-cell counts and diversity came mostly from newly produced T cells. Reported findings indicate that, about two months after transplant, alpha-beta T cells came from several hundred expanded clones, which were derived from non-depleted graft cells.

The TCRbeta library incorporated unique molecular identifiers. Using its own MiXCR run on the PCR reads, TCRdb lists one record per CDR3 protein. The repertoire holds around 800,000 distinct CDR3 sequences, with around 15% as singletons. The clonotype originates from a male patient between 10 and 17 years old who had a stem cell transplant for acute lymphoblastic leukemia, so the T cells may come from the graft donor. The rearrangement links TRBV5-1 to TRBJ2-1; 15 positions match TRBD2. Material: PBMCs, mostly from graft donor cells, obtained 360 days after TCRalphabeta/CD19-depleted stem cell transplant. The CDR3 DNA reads TGCGCCAGCAGCTTGACAGGACTAGCGGGAGGGTATAATGAGCAGTTCTTC. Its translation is CASSLTGLAGGYNEQFF.